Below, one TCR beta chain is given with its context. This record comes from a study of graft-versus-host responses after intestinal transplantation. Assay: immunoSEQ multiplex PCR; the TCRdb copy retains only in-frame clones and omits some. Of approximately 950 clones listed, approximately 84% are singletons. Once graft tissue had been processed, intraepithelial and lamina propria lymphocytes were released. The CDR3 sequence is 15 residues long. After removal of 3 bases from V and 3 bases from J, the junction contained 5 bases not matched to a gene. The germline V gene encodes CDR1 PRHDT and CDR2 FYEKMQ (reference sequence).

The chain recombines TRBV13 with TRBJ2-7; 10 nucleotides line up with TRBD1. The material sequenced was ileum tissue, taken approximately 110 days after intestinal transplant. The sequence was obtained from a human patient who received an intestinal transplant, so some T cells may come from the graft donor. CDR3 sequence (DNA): TGTGCCAGCAGCTTGACCGGACAGGGGGACTACGAGCAGTACTTC. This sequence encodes CASSLTGQGDYEQYF.